Reported below is one TCR beta chain. The target antigen is unknown. The sample belongs to a study of blood T cells in healthy people across ages. Then a second PCR, running about 7 to 11 cycles, was carried out with a sample-barcoded 5' primer and a J-beta primer mix. TCRdb passed the 5' RACE reads through MiXCR, listing each CDR3 protein once. This sample carries 2 million or so distinct CDR3 sequences, 49% of them seen once, and the ten largest clones take 2.1%. CDR3 size: 18 residues. V lost 5 bases to trimming and J lost 0 bases; unmatched junction nucleotides: 8. Germline loops: CDR1 PRHDT, CDR2 FYEKMQ (reference sequence). General study points: Diversity was higher, and naive CD4+ cells more numerous, in long-lived donors than in aged donors.

Specimen: blood. This chain uses TRBV13 with TRBJ2-3; 13 bases are a match to TRBD2. The clonotype originates from a woman in her thirties or forties in good health. The CDR3 DNA is TGTGCCAGCAGCCGTCGGGGGGGACTAGCGGGGAGCACAGATACGCAGTATTTT. Residues: CASSRRGGLAGSTDTQYF.